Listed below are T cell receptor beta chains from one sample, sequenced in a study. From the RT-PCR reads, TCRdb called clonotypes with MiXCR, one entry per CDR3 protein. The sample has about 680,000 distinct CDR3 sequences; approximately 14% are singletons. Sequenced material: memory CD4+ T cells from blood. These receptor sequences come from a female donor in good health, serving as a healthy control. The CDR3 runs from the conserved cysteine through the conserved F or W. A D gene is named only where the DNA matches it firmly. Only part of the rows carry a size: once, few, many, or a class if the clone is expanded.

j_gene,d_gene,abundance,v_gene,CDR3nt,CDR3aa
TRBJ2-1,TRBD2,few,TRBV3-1,TGTGCCAGCACCCTGGGGACTAGCGGTAACAATGAGCAGTTCTTC,CASTLGTSGNNEQFF
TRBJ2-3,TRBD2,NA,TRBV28,TGTGCCAGCAGGGGGTCAGCTAGCGGGAGTGATACGCAGTATTTT,CASRGSASGSDTQYF
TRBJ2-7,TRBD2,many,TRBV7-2,TGTGCCAGCAGCCCCCGAGGGGCTAGCGGACTTCTGGGGGAGCAGTACTTC,CASSPRGASGLLGEQYF
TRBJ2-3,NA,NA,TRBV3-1,TGTGCCAGCAGTCAGACAGGGACTAGCACAGATACGCAGTATTTT,CASSQTGTSTDTQYF
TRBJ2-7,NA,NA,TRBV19,TGTGCCAGTAGTTACCAGCAGGGGTACGAGCAGTACTTC,CASSYQQGYEQYF
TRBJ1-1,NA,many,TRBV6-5,TGTGCCAGCAGCTATACGGCGGGGACTGAAGCTTTCTTT,CASSYTAGTEAFF
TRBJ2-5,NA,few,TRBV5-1,TGCGCCAGCAGCCACGACAGCCTCCAAGAGACCCAGTACTTC,CASSHDSLQETQYF
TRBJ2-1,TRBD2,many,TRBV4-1,TGCGCCAGCAGCCAGGGGACTAGCGGGAGTTCATGGGAGCAGTTCTTC,CASSQGTSGSSWEQFF
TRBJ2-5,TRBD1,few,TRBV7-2,TGTGCCAGCAGCTCACAGGGGGTCCGGGAGACCCAGTACTTC,CASSSQGVRETQYF
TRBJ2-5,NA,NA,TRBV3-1,TGTGCCAGCAGCCAAGATAGGGGGGGAGGCGAGACCCAGTACTTC,CASSQDRGGGETQYF
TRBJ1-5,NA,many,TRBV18,TGTGCCAGCTCACTTACAGGGAGAGATCAGCCCCAGCATTTT,CASSLTGRDQPQHF
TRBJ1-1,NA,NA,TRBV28,TGTGCCAGCAGTTTAAACTCAGGGATAACTGAAGCTTTCTTT,CASSLNSGITEAFF
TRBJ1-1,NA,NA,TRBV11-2,TGTGCCAGCCAGGAAAGAGGGAACACTGAAGCTTTCTTT,CASQERGNTEAFF